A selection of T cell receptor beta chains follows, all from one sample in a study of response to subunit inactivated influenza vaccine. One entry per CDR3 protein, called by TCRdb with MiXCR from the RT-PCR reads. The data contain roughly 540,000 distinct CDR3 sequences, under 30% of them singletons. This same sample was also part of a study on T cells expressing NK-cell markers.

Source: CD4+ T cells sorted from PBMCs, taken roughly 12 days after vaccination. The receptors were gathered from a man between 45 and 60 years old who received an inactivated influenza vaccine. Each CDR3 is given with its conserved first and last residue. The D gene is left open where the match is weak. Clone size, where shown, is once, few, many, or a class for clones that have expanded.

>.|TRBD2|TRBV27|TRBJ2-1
TGTGCCAGCAGTTTATGGGGGGTGGAGCGGGAGGGGGAGTTCTTC
CASSLWGVEREGEFF
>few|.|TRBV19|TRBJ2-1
TGTGCCAGTAGTTCGTCTTACTACAATGAGCAGTTCTTC
CASSSSYYNEQFF
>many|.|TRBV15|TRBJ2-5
TGTGCCACCAGCAGGGCCTTGGAGACCCAGTACTTC
CATSRALETQYF
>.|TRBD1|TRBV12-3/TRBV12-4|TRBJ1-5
TGTGCCAGCAGTTTCCGGACAGGGGTGCGCAATCAGCCCCAGCATTTT
CASSFRTGVRNQPQHF
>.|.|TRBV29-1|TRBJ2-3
TGCAGCGTTGAGTTACTAAATACGCAGTATTTT
CSVELLNTQYF
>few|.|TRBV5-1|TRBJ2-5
TGCGCCAGCAGCATCAACGCGGGGTACCAAGAGACCCAGTACTTC
CASSINAGYQETQYF
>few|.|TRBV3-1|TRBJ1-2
TGTGCCAGCAGCCACCGGGAGTATGGCTACACCTTC
CASSHREYGYTF
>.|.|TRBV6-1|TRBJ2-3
TGTGCCAGCAGTGAAGGGGCCTATTTCACAGATACGCAGTATTTT
CASSEGAYFTDTQYF
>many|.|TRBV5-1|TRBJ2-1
TGCGCCAGCAGCTTGGTATTCAATGAGCAGTTCTTC
CASSLVFNEQFF
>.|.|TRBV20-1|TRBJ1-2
TGCAGTGCAACCGAGGGAGGGGAGAACTATGGCTACACCTTC
CSATEGGENYGYTF
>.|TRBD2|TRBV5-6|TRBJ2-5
TGTGCCAGCAGCTTGACTAGCGGGGGGTACCAAGAGACCCAGTACTTC
CASSLTSGGYQETQYF
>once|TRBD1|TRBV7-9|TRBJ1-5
TGTGCCAGCAGCTCGGACAGGGATTATCAGCCCCAGCATTTT
CASSSDRDYQPQHF
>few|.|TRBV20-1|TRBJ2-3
TGCAGTGCTAGACTAGCGACTAAGGCTAGCACAGATACGCAGTATTTT
CSARLATKASTDTQYF
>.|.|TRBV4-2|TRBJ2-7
TGTGCCAGCAGCCAATCAATTAACTACGAGCAGTACTTC
CASSQSINYEQYF
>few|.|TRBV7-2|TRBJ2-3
TGTGCCAGCAGCTTACCAGGGACTCCTTGGGCGCAGTATTTT
CASSLPGTPWAQYF
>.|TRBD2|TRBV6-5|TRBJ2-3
TGTGCCAGCAGTTACCCGGGACTAGCGGGGGATACGCAGTATTTT
CASSYPGLAGDTQYF
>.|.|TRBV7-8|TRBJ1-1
TGTGCCAGCTCACTGGGGAAACAGGTTATGAACACTGAAGCTTTCTTT
CASSLGKQVMNTEAFF
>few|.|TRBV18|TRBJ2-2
TGTGCCAGCTCACCACCCGGCAGCATGAACACCGGGGAGCTGTTTTTT
CASSPPGSMNTGELFF
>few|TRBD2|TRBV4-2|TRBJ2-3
TGTGCCAGCAGCCAAGTCCTAGCGGGGGCTGGGGATACGCAGTATTTT
CASSQVLAGAGDTQYF
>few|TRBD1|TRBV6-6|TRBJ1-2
TGTGCCAGCAGCCTCGACAGGGCCTATGGCTACACCTTC
CASSLDRAYGYTF
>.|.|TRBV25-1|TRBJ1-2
TGTGCCAGCAAGGGCAGCTTAGATGGCTACACCTTC
CASKGSLDGYTF
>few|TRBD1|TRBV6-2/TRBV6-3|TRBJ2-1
TGTGCCAGCAGTTACGGTTGGGGTAACAGGGGCAACGACAATGAGCAGTTCTTC
CASSYGWGNRGNDNEQFF
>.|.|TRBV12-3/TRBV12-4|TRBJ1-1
TGTGCCAGCAGCCTGGGTCGGATCAGGACTGAAGCTTTCTTT
CASSLGRIRTEAFF
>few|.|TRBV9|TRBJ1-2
TGTGCCAGCAGCCCCGGAGGGACACTGGGGGGTAGCTACACCTTC
CASSPGGTLGGSYTF
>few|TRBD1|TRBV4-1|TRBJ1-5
TGCGCCAGCAGCCAGGAGTCAGGGGGCTGGCAGCCCCAGCATTTT
CASSQESGGWQPQHF
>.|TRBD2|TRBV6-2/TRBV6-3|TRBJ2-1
TGTGCCAGCAGCTCTAGGGGCGGGGGATACTACAATGAGCAGTTCTTC
CASSSRGGGYYNEQFF
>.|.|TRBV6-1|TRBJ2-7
TGTGCCAGCAGTGGACTCCCCATCTACGAGCAGTACTTC
CASSGLPIYEQYF
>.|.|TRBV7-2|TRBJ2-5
TGTGCCAGCAGCTTATATTCTGAGACCCAGTACTTC
CASSLYSETQYF
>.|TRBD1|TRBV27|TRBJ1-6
TGTGCCAGCAGTTTCTCCTCCAACAGGGGGAACTATAATTCACCCCTCCACTTT
CASSFSSNRGNYNSPLHF
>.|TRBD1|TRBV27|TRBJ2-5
TGTGCCAGCAGCATTACCACAGGGGGTGGTTGGGAGACCCAGTACTTC
CASSITTGGGWETQYF
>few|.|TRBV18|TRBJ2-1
TGTGCCAGCTCACCAGGACTCGCATCCTACAATGAGCAGTTCTTC
CASSPGLASYNEQFF
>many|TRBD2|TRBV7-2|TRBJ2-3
TGTGCCAGCAGCTCCGGACTAGCGGGGTTCACAGATACGCAGTATTTT
CASSSGLAGFTDTQYF
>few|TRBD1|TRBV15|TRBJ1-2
TGTGCCACCAGCAGAGATCAGGGGACAGGAGCTAACTATGGCTACACCTTC
CATSRDQGTGANYGYTF
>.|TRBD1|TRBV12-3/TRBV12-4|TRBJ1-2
TGTGCCAGCAGCCGGGACAGGGGGCGTGGCTACACCTTC
CASSRDRGRGYTF
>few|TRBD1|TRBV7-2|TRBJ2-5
TGTGCCAGCAGCTTAACCCGGACAGGGGTAGAGACCCAGTACTTC
CASSLTRTGVETQYF
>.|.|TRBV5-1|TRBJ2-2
TGCGCCAGCAGCTTGGAAAGGGTTAACACCGGGGAGCTGTTTTTT
CASSLERVNTGELFF
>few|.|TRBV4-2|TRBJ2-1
TGTGCCAGCAGCCCGAGGTGGCCAGACAATGAGCAGTTCTTC
CASSPRWPDNEQFF
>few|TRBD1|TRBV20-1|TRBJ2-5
TGCAGTGCTGGGACAGGGGGCCGGGTGGAGGAGACCCAGTACTTC
CSAGTGGRVEETQYF
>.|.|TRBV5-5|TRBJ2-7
TGTGCCAGCAGCTTGGAGTCAGGGGGGTGGATGGAGCAGTACTTC
CASSLESGGWMEQYF
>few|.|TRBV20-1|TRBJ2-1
TGCAGTGCTAGAGAGCCGGCCATGGGGAATGAGCAGTTCTTC
CSAREPAMGNEQFF
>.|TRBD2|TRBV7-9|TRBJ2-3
TGTGCCAGCGTTATAGCGGGGGATCCCACAGATACGCAGTATTTT
CASVIAGDPTDTQYF
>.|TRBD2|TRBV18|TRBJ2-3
TGTGCCAGCTCATCTCGGACTAGCGGTGAGACAGATACGCAGTATTTT
CASSSRTSGETDTQYF
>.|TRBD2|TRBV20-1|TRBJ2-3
TGCAGTGCTAGAGCTAGCGGTCCCACAGATACGCAGTATTTT
CSARASGPTDTQYF
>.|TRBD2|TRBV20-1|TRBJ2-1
TGCAGTGCTAGGGAGGGACTAGCGCGATCCTACAATGAGCAGTTCTTC
CSAREGLARSYNEQFF
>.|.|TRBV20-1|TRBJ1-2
TGCAGTGCTACTAAGGGGGTTTATGGCTACACCTTC
CSATKGVYGYTF
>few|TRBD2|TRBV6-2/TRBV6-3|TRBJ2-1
TGTGCCAGCAGTAGAGCGGGAGGATTGTCGCCCGAGCAGTTCTTC
CASSRAGGLSPEQFF
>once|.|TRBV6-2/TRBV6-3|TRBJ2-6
TGTGTCTCGGCCCTGCGTGGGGCCAACGTCCTGACTTTC
CVSALRGANVLTF
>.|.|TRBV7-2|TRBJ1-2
TGTGCCAGCCACACTGTAGGTGTACTAATTAACTATGGCTACACCTTC
CASHTVGVLINYGYTF
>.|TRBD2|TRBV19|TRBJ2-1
TGTGCCAGTAGTAACCTAGCGGGATACAATGAGCAGTTCTTC
CASSNLAGYNEQFF
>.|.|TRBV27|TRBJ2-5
TGTGCCAGCAGTCCCTCACTAGCACCCCAAGAGACCCAGTACTTC
CASSPSLAPQETQYF
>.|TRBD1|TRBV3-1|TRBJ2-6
TGTGCCAGCAGCCAGCAGGGACAGGCGGCCAACGTCCTGACTTTC
CASSQQGQAANVLTF
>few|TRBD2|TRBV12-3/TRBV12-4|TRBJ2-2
TGTGCCAGCAGTCCCACCCTAGCGGGAGCCGGGGAGCTGTTTTTT
CASSPTLAGAGELFF
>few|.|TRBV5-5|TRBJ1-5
TGTGCCAGCAGCTCCGCTCGCAATCAGCCCCAGCATTTT
CASSSARNQPQHF
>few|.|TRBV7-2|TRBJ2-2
TGTGCCAGCAGCACCAGGGAACACGGGGAGCTGTTTTTT
CASSTREHGELFF
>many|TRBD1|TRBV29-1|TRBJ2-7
TGCAGCGTCTCCCCCGACAGGGGGCGAACCTACGAGCAGTACTTC
CSVSPDRGRTYEQYF